Shown below are 16 T cell receptor beta chains from a single sample sequenced in a study of T-cell reconstitution after alpha-beta-depleted transplantation in children. Unique molecular identifiers were used in preparing the TCRbeta library. TCRdb independently ran MiXCR on the PCR reads; one entry per CDR3 protein. The repertoire has roughly 590,000 distinct CDR3 sequences, 16% of them found once; the top ten carry approximately 1%. The specimen was PBMCs from the stem cell graft donor, collected from the stem cell graft. Source of these receptors: a human donor who donated a stem cell graft to a child with acute myeloid leukemia.

V usage is TRBV6-1 and J usage is TRBJ1-5; the match to TRBD1 covers 7 bases. This CDR3 is 14 amino acids long. V shed 4 bases and J 6 bases; nucleotides not matched to a gene: 6. CDR1 and CDR2 from the germline V gene are MNHNS and SASEGT. The CDR3: CASSAGQVFQPQHF. The CDR3 DNA is TGTGCCAGCAGTGCCGGACAGGTTTTTCAGCCCCAGCATTTT.

The chain combines TRBV7-8 with TRBJ2-3; 8 bases fit TRBD1. The germline CDR1 and CDR2 sequences are SGHVS and FQNEAQ. After removal of 1 base from V and 4 bases from J, the junction contained 4 bases not matched to a gene. CDR3 length equals 15 residues. This CDR3 reads CASSLEGRGPDTQYF. The DNA for the CDR3 is TGTGCCAGCAGCTTAGAAGGCAGGGGGCCAGATACGCAGTATTTT.

The J gene is TRBJ2-3, the V gene TRBV12-3 or TRBV12-4; a weak D match, TRBD1 (6 bases). V was cut by 11 bases and J by 5 bases, with 11 bases left in between. This CDR3 contains 11 residues. The CDR3 loop reads CARQGLDTQYF. Here the CDR3 DNA reads TGTGCCCGCCAGGGGCTAGATACGCAGTATTTT.

This clonotype was seen many times. The chain joins TRBV29-1 to TRBJ2-1; 9 bases are shared with TRBD1. J lost 1 base, V lost 6 bases, and 7 bases had no gene match. Per the germline V gene, CDR1 is SQVTM and CDR2 is ANQGSEA. The CDR3 has 15 residues. The CDR3 nucleotides read TGCAGCGTCCTTCGGACAGGGGATTCCTACAATGAGCAGTTCTTC. Its translation: CSVLRTGDSYNEQFF.

V and J are TRBV18 and TRBJ1-2; D perhaps matches TRBD1 (5 bases). The germline V gene encodes CDR1 KGHSH and CDR2 LQKENI. V lost 4 bases, J lost 0 bases, and 18 bases lay in between. The CDR3 covers 17 residues. The CDR3 loop is CASSRTAGTDSNYGYTF. CDR3 nucleotide sequence: TGTGCCAGCTCACGAACAGCCGGGACGGACTCTAACTATGGCTACACCTTC. Supplemented by reference TRBV18 and TRBJ1-2, the full variable domain reads NAGVMQNPRHLVRRRGQEARLRCSPMKGHSHVYWYRQLPEEGLKFMVYLQKENIIDESGMPKERFSAEFPKEGPSILRIQQVVRGDSAAYFCASSRTAGTDSNYGYTFGSGTRLTVV.

Turning to this clonotype: One base away lies a much larger clone, so this may be a sequencing read error. V is TRBV20-1 and J is TRBJ1-5; possible D gene TRBD1, 5 bases. Germline V gives CDR1 DFQATT, CDR2 SNEGSKA (reference sequence). The CDR3 totals 14 residues. CDR3 loop: CSAQRDARNTPQRF. CDR3 DNA: TGCAGTGCTCAGAGGGACGCCCGTAATACGCCCCAGCGTTTT.

This clonotype was picked up many times. The chain uses TRBV6-6 and TRBJ2-3; D is unclear. V was clipped by 6 bases and J by 4 bases, with 8 bases between them. CDR3 length: 12 residues. Per the germline V gene, CDR1 is MNHNY and CDR2 is SVGAGI (reference sequence). This CDR3 reads CASSRPPDTQYF. The CDR3 DNA reads as TGTGCCAGCAGCCGACCCCCAGATACGCAGTATTTT.

The genes are TRBV4-1 and TRBJ2-7; possibly TRBD1 or TRBD2 for D (5 bases each). Germline lookup yields CDR1 MGHRA and CDR2 YSYEKL. V lost 1 base, J lost 2 bases, and 9 bases lay in between. The CDR3 totals 14 residues. CDR3 nucleotides: TGCGCCAGCAGCCAAGGATTGGGACCCTACGAGCAGTACTTC. Protein: CASSQGLGPYEQYF.

Points on this clonotype: This may arise from a read error, as a much more abundant clone is one base away. As the CDR3 is not closed by the conserved phenylalanine or tryptophan, this likely results from a read error. J is TRBJ1-1 and V is TRBV29-1; no reliable D call. Germline V gene data show CDR1 as SQVTM and CDR2 as ANQGSEA. V lost 7 bases and J lost 7, with 7 bases in between. This CDR3 is built from 9 residues. Here the CDR3 reads CSAEGEAFL. The DNA for the CDR3 is TGCAGCGCGGAGGGTGAAGCTTTCCTT.

The V call is TRBV6-5, the J call TRBJ2-2, with 7 bases that match TRBD1. The V and J ends lost 2 bases and 4 bases, in that order; junction bases with no gene match: 4. The CDR3 extends over 15 amino acids. The germline CDR1 and CDR2 sequences are MNHEY and SVGAGI. The CDR3 spells CASSYEQGVTGELFF. CDR3 sequence (DNA): TGTGCCAGCAGTTACGAGCAGGGGGTCACCGGGGAGCTGTTTTTT.

There are a few counts of this clonotype. CDR3 nucleotides: TGTGCCAGCAGATCGGACAGCGAGTTCTATGGCTACACCTTC. This sequence encodes CASRSDSEFYGYTF. This rearrangement joins TRBV7-9 to TRBJ1-2, with D possibly TRBD1 on 6 matching bases. CDR1 is SEHNR and CDR2 is FQNEAQ in the germline V gene (reference sequence). This CDR3 is built from 14 residues. Deletions cut 6 bases from V and 4 bases from J, with 15 bases between.

The genes are TRBV6-1 and TRBJ2-2; D unclear. V gave up 6 bases and J gave up 2 bases, with 10 bases separating them. The CDR3 is 14 amino acids. Germline assignment: CDR1 MNHNS and CDR2 SASEGT. In nucleotides, the CDR3 is TGTGCCAGCAGCCGATACTTAAACACCGGGGAGCTGTTTTTT. Translated, it gives CASSRYLNTGELFF.

This clonotype was observed many times. The chain carries TRBV29-1 and TRBJ2-6, with TRBD1 as a possible D gene (7 bases). Trimming took 3 bases from V and 1 from J, leaving 13 bases between them. Germline V CDR1 and CDR2: SQVTM, ANQGSEA. This CDR3 region has 16 residues. The CDR3 sequence is CSVEGRGESGANVLTF. CDR3 nucleotides: TGCAGCGTTGAGGGCAGGGGGGAGTCTGGGGCCAACGTCCTGACTTTC.

This clonotype was counted ten times or more. This chain connects TRBV12-3 or TRBV12-4 to TRBJ1-5; D uncertain. This CDR3 is 16 amino acids long. Trimming shortened V by 4 bases and J by 6 bases, and 19 bases separated the two germline ends. The CDR3 DNA sequence: TGTGCCAGCAGTTATCCCGACCCTACGTGGGGTCAGCCCCAGCATTTT. Translating gives CASSYPDPTWGQPQHF.

CDR3 loop: CSATGPDGTSTDTQYF. The CDR3 nucleotides read TGCAGTGCCACGGGGCCGGACGGTACTAGCACAGATACGCAGTATTTT. The rearrangement joins TRBV20-1 to TRBJ2-3; either TRBD1 or TRBD2 may supply D (5 bases each). There are 16 residues in the CDR3. The germline gives CDR1 DFQATT, CDR2 SNEGSKA (reference sequence). Trimming removed 6 bases from V and 0 bases from J, with 19 bases in between.

The CDR3 spells CSARDSAAGDGNTIYF. CDR3 nucleotides: TGCAGTGCTAGAGATAGTGCGGCAGGGGATGGAAACACCATATATTTT. The chain couples TRBV20-1 to TRBJ1-3; the D gene is possibly TRBD1 (6 bases). V was clipped by 0 bases and J by 3 bases, with 15 bases between them. This CDR3 has 16 amino acids. Germline CDR1 and CDR2: DFQATT and SNEGSKA (reference sequence).